A selection of T cell receptor beta chains follows, all from one sample in a study of post-analysis software for immune sequencing data. Each CDR3 protein is one row after TCRdb ran MiXCR on the PCR reads. The data show under 900,000 distinct CDR3 sequences, about 53% seen once. What was sequenced was blood. The receptors come from a girl under 18 with multiple sclerosis. Each CDR3 is given with its conserved first and last residue. The D gene is left open where the match is weak. Clone size, where shown, is once, few, many, or a class for clones that have expanded.

D gene,clone size,V gene,J gene,CDR3 protein,CDR3 DNA
TRBD2,NA,TRBV20-1,TRBJ2-3,CSARLAGGPPQYF,TGCAGTGCAAGACTAGCGGGAGGGCCGCCGCAGTATTTT
TRBD1,NA,TRBV18,TRBJ1-1,CASSPPTGSYTEAFF,TGTGCCAGCTCACCACCGACAGGGAGCTACACTGAAGCTTTCTTT
NA,NA,TRBV29-1,TRBJ1-2,CSVVGVLSYGYTF,TGCAGCGTGGTAGGTGTACTCAGCTATGGCTACACCTTC
NA,NA,TRBV5-1,TRBJ2-1,CASSLAGTQFF,TGCGCCAGCAGCTTGGCAGGGACGCAGTTCTTC
TRBD1,NA,TRBV10-3,TRBJ2-1,CAIRGQGTPYNEQFF,TGTGCCATCAGGGGACAGGGGACTCCCTACAATGAGCAGTTCTTC
TRBD1,NA,TRBV5-1,TRBJ1-1,CASSNKGQGAPNTEAFF,TGCGCCAGCAGCAACAAGGGACAGGGGGCACCGAACACTGAAGCTTTCTTT
NA,NA,TRBV9,TRBJ2-4,CASSGDLWREQYF,TGTGCCAGCAGCGGGGACCTCTGGAGGGAGCAGTACTTC
TRBD2,few,TRBV20-1,TRBJ2-5,CSARVRATLGGAQYF,TGCAGTGCTAGAGTCCGAGCGACCCTGGGGGGGGCCCAGTACTTC
NA,NA,TRBV15,TRBJ2-2,CATSRLGLLPAGELFF,TGTGCCACCAGCAGATTGGGACTGCTCCCAGCCGGGGAGCTGTTTTTT
NA,NA,TRBV7-2,TRBJ1-2,CASSPQGKDYGYTF,TGTGCCAGCAGCCCACAGGGAAAGGACTATGGCTACACCTTC
NA,NA,TRBV9,TRBJ2-7,CASSPGERLLSSYEQYF,TGTGCCAGCAGCCCAGGGGAGAGACTACTGAGCTCCTACGAGCAGTACTTC
TRBD1,NA,TRBV5-1,TRBJ1-2,CASSYEPGQGTYGYTF,TGCGCCAGCAGCTACGAACCGGGACAGGGAACCTATGGCTACACCTTC
TRBD1,NA,TRBV3-1,TRBJ2-7,CASSVRTGSHYEQYF,TGTGCCAGCAGCGTCCGGACAGGGAGTCACTACGAGCAGTACTTC
TRBD2,NA,TRBV20-1,TRBJ2-4,CSARASGGARGIQYF,TGCAGTGCTAGAGCTAGCGGGGGGGCAAGAGGCATTCAGTACTTC
TRBD2,NA,TRBV20-1,TRBJ2-5,CSVRLAGDTKTQYF,TGCAGTGTTCGACTAGCGGGAGACACCAAGACCCAGTACTTC
TRBD2,few,TRBV10-3,TRBJ2-3,CAISKLAGEADTQYF,TGTGCCATCAGCAAACTAGCGGGCGAGGCAGATACGCAGTATTTT
NA,NA,TRBV29-1,TRBJ2-1,CSLGGSYNEQFF,TGCAGCTTGGGGGGATCCTACAATGAGCAGTTCTTC
NA,NA,TRBV27,TRBJ2-1,CASSFTGASYNEQFF,TGTGCCAGCAGTTTCACGGGAGCCTCCTACAATGAGCAGTTCTTC
NA,few,TRBV12-3/TRBV12-4,TRBJ2-5,CASSLSGARETQYF,TGTGCCAGCAGTCTCAGTGGGGCGCGGGAGACCCAGTACTTC
NA,few,TRBV29-1,TRBJ2-1,CSVQRRYNEQFF,TGCAGCGTTCAGCGGAGGTACAATGAGCAGTTCTTC
NA,NA,TRBV12-3/TRBV12-4,TRBJ2-4,CASSKKNIQYF,TGTGCCAGCAGCAAAAAAAACATTCAGTACTTC
TRBD1,few,TRBV5-1,TRBJ2-5,CASSRTGADEQYF,TGCGCCAGCAGCCGGACAGGGGCCGATGAGCAGTACTTC
TRBD2,few,TRBV7-2,TRBJ2-3,CASSLPSGQDTQYF,TGTGCCAGCAGCTTACCTAGCGGGCAAGATACGCAGTATTTT
TRBD2,NA,TRBV6-6,TRBJ2-1,CASSASGESYNEQFF,TGTGCCAGCAGTGCCAGCGGGGAATCCTACAATGAGCAGTTCTTC
NA,few,TRBV5-1,TRBJ2-7,CASSLSAGETYEQYF,TGCGCCAGCAGCTTGAGCGCCGGGGAGACCTACGAGCAGTACTTC
TRBD1,NA,TRBV10-2,TRBJ2-5,CASTETGGSRETQYF,TGCGCCAGCACCGAGACAGGGGGCAGCAGGGAGACCCAGTACTTC
NA,few,TRBV12-3/TRBV12-4,TRBJ2-1,CASTIGGYEQFF,TGTGCCAGCACCATCGGGGGATATGAGCAGTTCTTC
TRBD2,NA,TRBV10-2,TRBJ2-7,CASSLGGIYEQYF,TGCGCCAGCAGTCTCGGGGGGATATACGAGCAGTACTTC
NA,few,TRBV6-5,TRBJ1-4,CASSYSSGGAGKLFF,TGTGCCAGCAGTTACTCATCCGGGGGCGCAGGAAAACTGTTTTTT
NA,NA,TRBV20-1,TRBJ2-7,CSARDPQTSPYEQYF,TGCAGTGCTAGAGATCCGCAGACATCACCCTACGAGCAGTACTTC
TRBD1,NA,TRBV5-1,TRBJ2-4,CASSASGQGTNIQYF,TGCGCCAGCAGCGCCTCGGGACAGGGAACAAACATCCAGTACTTC
TRBD1,few,TRBV7-9,TRBJ2-1,CASSHPARGHWNEQFF,TGTGCCAGCAGCCATCCGGCGAGGGGGCATTGGAATGAGCAGTTCTTC
NA,few,TRBV10-3,TRBJ2-1,CAISERDLSSYNEQFF,TGTGCCATCAGTGAGAGGGACTTGAGCTCCTACAATGAGCAGTTCTTC
NA,once,TRBV6-6,TRBJ1-1,CASSPPEGEAFF,TGTGCCAGCAGCCCTCCCGAGGGCGAAGCTTTCTTT
NA,few,TRBV5-5,TRBJ2-1,CASSLVRGLNNEQFF,TGTGCCAGCAGCTTGGTTCGGGGTTTGAACAATGAGCAGTTCTTC
TRBD2,few,TRBV18,TRBJ2-7,CASSPTGLAGVYEQYF,TGTGCCAGCTCACCAACAGGACTAGCGGGAGTCTACGAGCAGTACTTC
TRBD1,NA,TRBV27,TRBJ2-7,CASSPGTGGREQYF,TGTGCCAGCAGCCCCGGGACAGGGGGTCGCGAGCAGTACTTC
NA,NA,TRBV5-1,TRBJ2-3,CASSLNMGPDTQYF,TGCGCCAGCAGCTTGAATATGGGGCCAGATACGCAGTATTTT
NA,few,TRBV4-1,TRBJ2-3,CASSNFLPDTQYF,TGCGCCAGCAGTAACTTCCTTCCAGATACGCAGTATTTT
TRBD1,NA,TRBV7-2,TRBJ2-1,CASSSTGAWEQFF,TGTGCCAGCAGCTCCACAGGGGCTTGGGAGCAGTTCTTC